These 15 T cell receptor beta chains were all obtained from the same sample, sequenced in a study of cytomegalovirus exposure and HLA in healthy donors. The method was immunoSEQ multiplex PCR; TCRdb's version includes in-frame clones alone and lacks a portion of them. In the table there are about 400,000 clones, roughly 85% of which are singletons. The sequencing sample was made of PBMCs. These receptor sequences come from a young woman in good health and CMV-seronegative.

The V call is TRBV30, the J call TRBJ1-6; D is unclear. The germline V and J ends were trimmed by 4 bases and 2 bases, with 18 bases remaining between them. The germline gives CDR1 GTSNPN, CDR2 SVGIG (reference sequence). There are 17 residues in the CDR3. The CDR3 spells CAWNDWKEDPYNSPLHF. CDR3 bases: TGTGCCTGGAACGACTGGAAGGAGGACCCCTATAATTCACCCCTCCACTTT. The entire variable domain, with the rest obtained from reference TRBV30 and TRBJ1-6, is as follows: SQTIHQWPATLVQPVGSPLSLECTVEGTSNPNLYWYRQAAGRGLQLLFYSVGIGQISSEVPQNLSASRPQDRQFILSSKKLLLSDSGFYLCAWNDWKEDPYNSPLHFGNGTRLTVT.

The chain is built from TRBV5-1 and TRBJ1-5; the D is unclear. This CDR3 spans 13 amino acids. V was shortened by 2 bases and J by 6 bases, with 9 bases between the two germline ends. The V gene's germline CDR1 is SGHRS and CDR2 YFSETQ. CDR3 DNA: TGCGCCAGCAGCTTCGGCCGCGGTCAGCCCCAGCATTTT. Amino acids: CASSFGRGQPQHF.

This chain connects TRBV10-3 to TRBJ1-5; D gene unclear. The germline V and J ends were trimmed by 6 bases and 0 bases, with 18 bases remaining between them. There are 17 residues in the CDR3. Germline loops: CDR1 ENHRY, CDR2 SYGVKD. This CDR3 is CAISKSPPTDSNQPQHF. The CDR3 DNA sequence: TGTGCCATCAGCAAGAGTCCACCCACAGATAGCAATCAGCCCCAGCATTTT.

V gene TRBV5-6 combines with J gene TRBJ1-3; D call uncertain. Trimming pared 2 bases from V and 0 bases from J, leaving 6 bases between. The CDR3 runs 14 residues. The V gene's germline CDR1 is SGHDT and CDR2 YYEEEE. CDR3 nucleotides: TGTGCCAGCAGCTTCATGAGCTCTGGAAACACCATATATTTT. Translating it yields CASSFMSSGNTIYF.

The gene calls are TRBV6-5 and TRBJ1-1; TRBD1 might be the D (6 bases). Trimming cost V 2 bases and J 1 base, with 11 bases left between them. The germline V gene has CDR1 MNHEY and CDR2 SVGAGI. The CDR3 runs to 15 residues. In nucleotides, the CDR3 is TGTGCCAGCAGTTACCAGGGGAAAGGGAACACTGAAGCTTTCTTT. This translates into CASSYQGKGNTEAFF.

The V and J genes are TRBV6-5 and TRBJ2-3, with TRBD1 identical over 11 bases. Germline CDR1 MNHEY, CDR2 SVGAGI. This CDR3 contains 15 residues. The junction had 6 bases not matched to a gene; V was cut back by 6 bases and J by 4 bases. The CDR3 loop is CASRRTGGAADTQYF. The CDR3, as DNA: TGTGCCAGCAGGAGGACAGGGGGCGCCGCAGATACGCAGTATTTT.

The chain uses TRBV5-1 and TRBJ2-3, with D maybe TRBD1 (6 bases). This CDR3 comprises 14 residues. With 2 bases removed from V and 3 bases from J, the gap between germline ends came to 10 bases. Germline V lookup: CDR1 SGHRS, CDR2 YFSETQ. CDR3 sequence reads: CASSFTGQTDTQYF. The CDR3 DNA reads TGCGCCAGCAGCTTTACAGGGCAAACAGATACGCAGTATTTT.

The V call is TRBV28, the J call TRBJ2-1, with 9 bases that match TRBD2. The CDR3 sequence is 17 residues long. V was clipped by 2 bases and J by 4 bases; unmatched bases: 9. Germline CDR1 reads MDHEN; CDR2 reads SYDVKM. The CDR3 DNA reads TGTGCCAGCAGTTTAAGGATCCTAGCGGGGACTTACAATGAGCAGTTCTTC. Protein product: CASSLRILAGTYNEQFF.

This clone showed up just a few times. The chain carries TRBV2 and TRBJ2-7; 10 bases fit TRBD1. The CDR3 contains 15 residues. V dropped 4 bases and J dropped 5; count of bases not matched to a gene: 8. Germline CDR1 reads SNHLY; CDR2 reads FYNNEI. The chain's CDR3 is CASSASTGGGNEQYF. In DNA form, the CDR3 reads TGTGCCAGCAGTGCCTCGACAGGGGGCGGGAACGAGCAGTACTTC.

The chain couples TRBV30 to TRBJ1-4; D is possibly TRBD1 (6 bases). The CDR3 runs 13 residues. Trimming removed 3 bases at V and 8 bases at J, with 13 bases between. Germline lookup yields CDR1 GTSNPN and CDR2 SVGIG (reference sequence). Here the CDR3 reads CAWRGAGEEKLFF. The CDR3 DNA is TGTGCCTGGAGGGGGGCCGGGGAGGAAAAACTGTTTTTT.

As for this clone: Other DNA sequences in this sample translate to the same CDR3. The chain carries TRBV9 and TRBJ2-5, with a possible D match to TRBD2 (5 bases). V lost 2 bases, J lost 1 base, and 6 bases lay in between. The germline CDR1 and CDR2 sequences are SGDLS and YYNGEE. This CDR3 contains 13 residues. The CDR3 region has the DNA TGTGCCAGCAGCGTGGACTCCCAAGAGACCCAGTACTTC. This encodes CASSVDSQETQYF.

The chain is built from TRBV9 and TRBJ2-3; tentative D call: TRBD2 (5 bases). The CDR3 sequence is 15 residues long. CDR1 and CDR2 from the germline V gene are SGDLS and YYNGEE. Trimming stripped 0 bases from V and 3 bases from J, with 11 bases between. The CDR3 bases are TGTGCCAGCAGCGTAGCCAGCGGCGGTACAGATACGCAGTATTTT. Protein sequence: CASSVASGGTDTQYF.

The chain joins TRBV5-1 to TRBJ1-5, with 11 bases fitting TRBD1. J gave up 10 bases and V 4 bases, and 10 bases lay outside the gene matches. Germline V CDR1 and CDR2: SGHRS, YFSETQ. The CDR3 extends over 15 amino acids. Here the CDR3 reads CASSLGPDRGPPQHF. DNA for the CDR3: TGCGCCAGCAGCCTGGGGCCGGACAGGGGGCCTCCCCAGCATTTT.

This clone appeared once. The chain uses TRBV27 and TRBJ1-2; D remains ambiguous. CDR3 length: 13 amino acids. CDR1 is MNHEY and CDR2 is SMNVEV in the germline V gene (reference sequence). Trimming took off 6 bases at V and 4 bases at J, with 12 bases between the two ends. The CDR3 nucleotides are TGTGCCAGCAGCCGAACACCGATCTATGGCTACACCTTC. As protein: CASSRTPIYGYTF.

The chain carries TRBV29-1 and TRBJ1-1, with a weak D call TRBD1 (5 bases). With 5 bases removed from V and 1 base from J, the gap between germline ends came to 20 bases. Looked up from germline, CDR1 is SQVTM and CDR2 is ANQGSEA. This CDR3 is 16 amino acids long. The CDR3 sequence: CSVPFKEGRGNTEAFF. The DNA of the CDR3 is TGCAGCGTTCCCTTCAAGGAGGGTAGGGGGAACACTGAAGCTTTCTTT.